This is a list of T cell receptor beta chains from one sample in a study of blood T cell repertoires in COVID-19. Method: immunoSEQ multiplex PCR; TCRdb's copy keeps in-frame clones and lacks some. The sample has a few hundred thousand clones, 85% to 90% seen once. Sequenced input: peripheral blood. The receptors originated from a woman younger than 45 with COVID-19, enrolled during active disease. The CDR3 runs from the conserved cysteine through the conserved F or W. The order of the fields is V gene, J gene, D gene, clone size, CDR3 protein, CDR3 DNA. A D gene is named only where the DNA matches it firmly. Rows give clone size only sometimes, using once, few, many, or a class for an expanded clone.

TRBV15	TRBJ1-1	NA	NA	CATRTRFTGAKDTEAFF	TGTGCCACCAGAACGCGGTTCACAGGAGCTAAAGACACTGAAGCTTTCTTT
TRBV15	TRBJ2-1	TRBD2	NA	CATSRSRRGNNEQFF	TGTGCCACCAGCAGGTCCCGGCGGGGGAACAATGAGCAGTTCTTC
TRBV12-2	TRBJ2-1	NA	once	CASRLALVRDRDYNEQFF	TGTGCAAGTCGCTTAGCGCTCGTGAGGGACAGGGACTACAATGAGCAGTTCTTC
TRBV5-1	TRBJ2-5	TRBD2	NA	CASSLRASGQETQYF	TGCGCCAGCAGCTTGAGGGCTAGCGGCCAAGAGACCCAGTACTTC
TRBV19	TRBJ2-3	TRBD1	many	CASRDRGKADTQYF	TGTGCCAGTAGGGACAGGGGGAAGGCAGATACGCAGTATTTT
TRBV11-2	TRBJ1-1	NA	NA	CASSLDRGQSATEAFF	TGTGCCAGCAGCTTAGATCGCGGACAGTCGGCCACTGAAGCTTTCTTT
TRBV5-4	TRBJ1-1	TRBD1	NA	CASSAGGYTEAFF	TGTGCCAGCAGCGCAGGGGGCTACACTGAAGCTTTCTTT
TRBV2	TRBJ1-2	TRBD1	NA	CASTQGAGYGYTF	TGTGCCAGCACTCAGGGGGCCGGGTATGGCTACACCTTC
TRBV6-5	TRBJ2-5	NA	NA	CASSYEGSQETQYF	TGTGCCAGCAGTTATGAGGGTTCCCAAGAGACCCAGTACTTC
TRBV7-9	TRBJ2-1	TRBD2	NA	CASSSSLAGENNEQFF	TGTGCCAGCAGCTCCTCACTAGCGGGAGAGAACAATGAGCAGTTCTTC
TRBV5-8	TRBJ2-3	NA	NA	CASSVSGSTDTQYF	TGTGCCAGCAGCGTTAGCGGAAGCACAGATACGCAGTATTTT
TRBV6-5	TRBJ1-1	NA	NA	CASSYFPELNTEAFF	TGTGCCAGCAGTTATTTCCCAGAATTGAACACTGAAGCTTTCTTT
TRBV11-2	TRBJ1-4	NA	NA	CASSLVGGGDEKLFF	TGTGCCAGCAGCTTGGTTGGGGGGGGCGATGAAAAACTGTTTTTT
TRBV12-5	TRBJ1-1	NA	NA	CASGLVGGTGEAFF	TGTGCTAGTGGTTTGGTAGGAGGGACCGGTGAAGCTTTCTTT
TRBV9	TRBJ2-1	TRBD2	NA	CASSVVREGRGNEQFF	TGTGCCAGCAGCGTAGTACGGGAGGGCCGTGGTAATGAGCAGTTCTTC
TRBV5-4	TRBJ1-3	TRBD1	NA	CASSLAGGSGNTIYF	TGTGCCAGCAGCTTGGCAGGGGGCTCTGGAAACACCATATATTTT
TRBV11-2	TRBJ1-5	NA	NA	CASSFRDYQPQHF	TGTGCCAGCAGCTTCCGGGACTATCAGCCCCAGCATTTT
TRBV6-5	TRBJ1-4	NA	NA	CASSYSNRVKLFF	TGTGCCAGCAGTTACTCGAATCGGGTAAAACTGTTTTTT
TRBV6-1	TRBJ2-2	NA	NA	CASSEFVGESWTGELFF	TGTGCCAGCAGTGAATTCGTGGGAGAATCATGGACCGGGGAGCTGTTTTTT
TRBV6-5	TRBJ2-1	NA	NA	CASRSQGRGEQFF	TGTGCCAGCAGGTCCCAGGGGCGAGGTGAGCAGTTCTTC
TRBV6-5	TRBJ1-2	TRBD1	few	CASSSGTDYGYTF	TGTGCCAGCAGTTCCGGGACAGACTATGGCTACACCTTC
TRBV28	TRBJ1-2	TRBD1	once	CASSSPGQGNYGYTF	TGTGCCAGCAGTTCCCCGGGACAGGGGAACTATGGCTACACCTTC
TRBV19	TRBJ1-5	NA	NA	CANKRGRKNSYSNQPQHF	TGTGCCAATAAGCGCGGGCGGAAGAACTCTTATAGCAATCAGCCCCAGCATTTT
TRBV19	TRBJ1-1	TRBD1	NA	CASSTHRDREYFGVNTEAFF	TGTGCCAGTAGTACACACCGGGACAGGGAATATTTTGGGGTGAACACTGAAGCTTTCTTT
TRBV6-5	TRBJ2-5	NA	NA	CASHRERRETQYF	TGTGCCAGCCACCGGGAAAGAAGAGAGACCCAGTACTTC
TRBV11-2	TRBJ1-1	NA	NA	CASSLNTEAFF	TGTGCCAGCAGTCTCAACACTGAAGCTTTCTTT
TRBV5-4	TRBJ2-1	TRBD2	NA	CASSSQLAGDNEQFF	TGTGCCAGCAGCTCCCAACTAGCGGGGGACAATGAGCAGTTCTTC
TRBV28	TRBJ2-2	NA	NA	CASRLQGHTGELFF	TGTGCCAGCAGACTACAGGGACACACCGGGGAGCTGTTTTTT
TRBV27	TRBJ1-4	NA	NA	CASRAPYGTTNEKLFF	TGTGCCAGCAGAGCCCCATACGGGACAACTAATGAAAAACTGTTTTTT
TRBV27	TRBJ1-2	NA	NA	CASSLRGPWDGYTF	TGTGCCAGCAGTTTAAGGGGCCCTTGGGATGGCTACACCTTC
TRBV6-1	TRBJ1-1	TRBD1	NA	CASSEGPTGTGDQAFF	TGTGCCAGCAGTGAAGGACCAACCGGGACAGGAGACCAAGCTTTCTTT